The 32 T cell receptor beta chains below come from one sample, sequenced in a study of cytomegalovirus exposure and HLA in healthy donors. A multiplex PCR was run with 60 Vbeta primers and 13 Jbeta primers. TCRdb's table, derived via immunoSEQ multiplex PCR, lists solely in-frame clones and lacks some. The sample lists fewer than 180,000 clones, more than 65% occurring once. The specimen was PBMCs. Source of these receptors: a man aged 50 or older in good health and CMV-seropositive.

This clone has only a few counts. The J gene is TRBJ2-2, the V gene TRBV5-4, with a tentative D call TRBD2 (6 bases). The CDR3 runs to 15 residues. Germline V gene lookup returns CDR1 SGHNT and CDR2 YYREEE (reference sequence). The V gene lost 2 bases and the J gene lost 3 bases, with 11 bases spanning the gap. The CDR3 here is CASSFEGGDTGELFF. Written as DNA, the CDR3 is TGTGCCAGCAGCTTCGAGGGAGGAGACACCGGGGAGCTGTTTTTT. Supplemented by reference TRBV5-4 and TRBJ2-2, the full variable domain reads ETGVTQSPTHLIKTRGQQVTLRCSSQSGHNTVSWYQQALGQGPQFIFQYYREEENGRGNFPPRFSGLQFPNYSSELNVNALELDDSALYLCASSFEGGDTGELFFGEGSRLTVL.

The sample holds one count of this clone. The chain recombines TRBV27 with TRBJ2-3, with TRBD2 identical over 9 bases. The V and J ends lost 6 bases and 1 base, in that order; junction bases with no gene match: 11. The CDR3 spans 17 residues. Germline-derived CDR1 and CDR2 are MNHEY and SMNVEV (reference sequence). The chain's CDR3 is CASRLAGEFFGTDTQYF. The CDR3, as DNA: TGTGCCAGCAGATTAGCGGGAGAGTTTTTCGGCACAGATACGCAGTATTTT.

The rearrangement links TRBV29-1 to TRBJ1-6; 7 bases are shared with TRBD1. The J segment lost 5 bases and the V segment lost 7 bases, leaving 5 bases of the junction unmatched. The CDR3 contains 13 residues. Per germline, CDR1 SQVTM and CDR2 ANQGSEA. The chain's CDR3 is CSALTGNNSPLHF. The CDR3 coding sequence is TGCAGCGCTCTGACAGGGAATAATTCACCCCTCCACTTT.

The chain links TRBV19 to TRBJ2-7; the match to TRBD1 covers 8 bases. Germline assignment: CDR1 LNHDA and CDR2 SQIVND (reference sequence). V was pared by 7 bases and J by 7 bases, with 18 bases of the junction left unmatched. This CDR3 is built from 16 residues. Here the CDR3 DNA reads TGTGCCAGTATGACCCTTGGGACAGGCGGACTCCCTGAGCAGTACTTC. Amino acids: CASMTLGTGGLPEQYF.

The table lists this clone with a few counts. This sequence joins TRBV4-1 and TRBJ1-1, with TRBD1 as a possible D gene (5 bases). The CDR3 spans 14 residues. In germline, CDR1 is MGHRA, CDR2 YSYEKL. Trimming pared 0 bases from V and 5 bases from J, leaving 10 bases between. The CDR3 spells CASSQERQGTEAFF. CDR3 nucleotides: TGCGCCAGCAGCCAAGAACGCCAGGGAACTGAAGCTTTCTTT.

The gene calls are TRBV5-1 and TRBJ1-1, with 7 bases matching TRBD1. Germline-derived CDR1 and CDR2 are SGHRS and YFSETQ. The CDR3 consists of 15 residues. V was pared by 2 bases and J by 1 base, with 5 bases of the junction left unmatched. DNA for the CDR3: TGCGCCAGCAGCTTAACAGGGGTGCCGAACACTGAAGCTTTCTTT. Its protein is CASSLTGVPNTEAFF.

The chain has TRBV7-9 and TRBJ1-2; D is perhaps TRBD1 (5 bases). The CDR3 sequence is 13 residues long. V was shortened by 5 bases and J by 8 bases, with 15 bases between the two germline ends. Germline-derived CDR1 and CDR2 are SEHNR and FQNEAQ (reference sequence). The CDR3 here is CASSAVESGGYTF. In nucleotides, the CDR3 is TGTGCCAGCAGCGCCGTTGAATCAGGGGGCTACACCTTC.

This rearrangement joins TRBV5-1 to TRBJ2-7, with D maybe TRBD2 (6 bases). This CDR3 contains 14 residues. V lost 2 bases and J 0 bases, leaving 9 bases between the germline ends. Germline CDR1 reads SGHRS; CDR2 reads YFSETQ. DNA for the CDR3: TGCGCCAGCAGCTTTTTTAGCGGCTCCTACGAGCAGTACTTC. Encoded protein: CASSFFSGSYEQYF.

This chain joins TRBV13 and TRBJ2-2, with D uncertain. The CDR3 has 13 residues. The ends were cut back, 3 bases at V and 6 bases at J, with 8 bases in the middle. Germline CDR1 is PRHDT and CDR2 is FYEKMQ (reference sequence). The CDR3 coding sequence is TGTGCCAGCAGCTTCACGGTCCCCGGGGAGCTGTTTTTT. It encodes CASSFTVPGELFF.

The chain combines TRBV13 with TRBJ1-3; 7 bases align to TRBD1. The germline V gene encodes CDR1 PRHDT and CDR2 FYEKMQ (reference sequence). V was clipped by 4 bases and J by 2 bases; unmatched bases: 5. CDR3 length: 15 amino acids. CDR3 amino acids: CASSSLQGTGNTIYF. The CDR3 nucleotides are TGTGCCAGCAGCTCGTTACAGGGGACTGGAAACACCATATATTTT.

The chain uses TRBV19 and TRBJ2-7; 7 bases match TRBD1. The CDR3 has 14 amino acids. Trimming cost V 1 base and J 3 bases; bases outside gene matches: 3. The germline V gene has CDR1 LNHDA and CDR2 SQIVND (reference sequence). The CDR3 coding sequence is TGTGCCAGTAGTATAGTCGGGGACAGCTACGAGCAGTACTTC. Encoded protein: CASSIVGDSYEQYF.

The J gene is TRBJ2-3, the V gene TRBV7-9; a weak D match, TRBD1 (5 bases). V shed 1 base and J shed 1 base, with 18 bases lying between them. Germline values: CDR1 SEHNR, CDR2 FQNEAQ (reference sequence). This CDR3 is built from 18 residues. CDR3 in amino acids: CASSLVQGYGLGTDTQYF. The DNA for the CDR3 is TGTGCCAGCAGCTTAGTGCAGGGATATGGCCTCGGCACAGATACGCAGTATTTT.

The chain joins TRBV10-3 to TRBJ2-5, with D possibly TRBD1 on 6 matching bases. The CDR3 has 14 amino acids. Germline V lookup: CDR1 ENHRY, CDR2 SYGVKD. Trimming removed 5 bases from V and 2 bases from J, with 12 bases in between. DNA for the CDR3: TGTGCCATCAGTCGGACAGACCGACAAGAGACCCAGTACTTC. It specifies CAISRTDRQETQYF.

The chain has TRBV18 and TRBJ2-3; 7 bases are shared with TRBD1. Germline trimming cut 3 bases from V and 0 bases from J; bases unmatched to any gene: 3. Germline V gene data show CDR1 as KGHSH and CDR2 as LQKENI. The CDR3 covers 15 residues. The CDR3 coding sequence is TGTGCCAGCTCACCCCCAGGGGGTAGCACAGATACGCAGTATTTT. It is translated as CASSPPGGSTDTQYF.

This clone was observed a single time. The gene calls are TRBV5-1 and TRBJ2-1, with 7 bases that match TRBD1. The J segment lost 5 bases and the V segment lost 5 bases, leaving 10 bases of the junction unmatched. Germline V lookup: CDR1 SGHRS, CDR2 YFSETQ. The CDR3 sequence is 15 residues long. In DNA form, the CDR3 reads TGCGCCAGCAGGGGTTCAGGGGGTTTACACAATGAGCAGTTCTTC. It yields the protein CASRGSGGLHNEQFF. The full variable domain, its missing parts supplied by reference TRBV5-1 and TRBJ2-1, is KAGVTQTPRYLIKTRGQQVTLSCSPISGHRSVSWYQQTPGQGLQFLFEYFSETQRNKGNFPGRFSGRQFSNSRSEMNVSTLELGDSALYLCASRGSGGLHNEQFFGPGTRLTVL.

This clone was picked up a small number of times. The chain joins TRBV6-1 to TRBJ1-4; TRBD1 might be the D (6 bases). The CDR3 runs to 15 residues. CDR1 is MNHNS and CDR2 is SASEGT in the germline V gene. Trimming shortened V by 2 bases and J by 2 bases, and 9 bases separated the two germline ends. The CDR3 DNA follows: TGTGCCAGCAGTGAAATGGGGGCCACTAATGAAAAACTGTTTTTT. This encodes CASSEMGATNEKLFF.

The V gene is TRBV2, the J gene TRBJ2-7; TRBD1 might be the D (6 bases). This CDR3 spans 15 amino acids. With 2 bases removed from V and 4 bases from J, the gap between germline ends came to 15 bases. Germline loops: CDR1 SNHLY, CDR2 FYNNEI. This CDR3 reads CASSERSGAIYEQYF. CDR3 in DNA: TGTGCCAGCAGTGAACGGTCAGGGGCTATTTACGAGCAGTACTTC.

The rearrangement links TRBV4-1 to TRBJ2-5; D is ambiguous. With 0 bases removed from V and 3 bases from J, the gap between germline ends came to 11 bases. CDR1 MGHRA and CDR2 YSYEKL come from the germline V gene. This CDR3 is built from 15 residues. CDR3 nucleotide sequence: TGCGCCAGCAGCCAAGATTATCAAGCCGAAGAGACCCAGTACTTC. Its translation is CASSQDYQAEETQYF.

The chain recombines TRBV7-2 with TRBJ2-7; TRBD1 might be the D (5 bases). V was cut by 5 bases and J by 0 bases, with 17 bases left in between. The germline gives CDR1 SGHTA, CDR2 FQGNSA. This CDR3 has 16 residues. The CDR3 DNA is TGTGCCAGCAGCCAAAGGGGCGCGGACGGCTCCTACGAGCAGTACTTC. Translating it yields CASSQRGADGSYEQYF.

This clone has a single count. The chain couples TRBV7-2 to TRBJ2-5, with D possibly matching TRBD2 (5 bases). The V and J ends lost 5 bases and 5 bases respectively, with 6 bases between them. This CDR3 region has 11 residues. Germline V gene data show CDR1 as SGHTA and CDR2 as FQGNSA. The CDR3 sequence is CASSRGETQYF. The CDR3 DNA reads TGTGCCAGCAGCCGAGGGGAGACCCAGTACTTC. The full variable domain, its missing parts supplied by reference TRBV7-2 and TRBJ2-5, is GAGVSQSPSNKVTEKGKDVELRCDPISGHTALYWYRQSLGQGLEFLIYFQGNSAPDKSGLPSDRFSAERTGGSVSTLTIQRTQQEDSAVYLCASSRGETQYFGPGTRLLVL.

As regards this clone: Other nucleotide sequences in the sample specify the same CDR3. The V and J genes are TRBV27 and TRBJ2-7, with D unclear. The CDR3 has 11 residues. Germline CDR1 and CDR2: MNHEY and SMNVEV (reference sequence). Trimming removed 5 bases from V and 7 bases from J, with 9 bases in between. The CDR3 region has the DNA TGTGCCAGCAGTAGGTTCGGGGAGCAGTACTTC. It encodes CASSRFGEQYF.

V and J are TRBV10-1 and TRBJ2-1, with 8 positions matching TRBD2. Looked up from germline, CDR1 is WNHNN and CDR2 is SYGVQD (reference sequence). Trimming took 2 bases from V and 2 from J; bases not matched to a gene: 2. The CDR3 loop spans 15 amino acids. The CDR3 nucleotides read TGCGCCAGCAGTGAGACGGGGGGGCCCTACAATGAGCAGTTCTTC. It codes for CASSETGGPYNEQFF.

The rearrangement uses TRBV27 and TRBJ2-3; the D is unclear. Trimming shortened V by 4 bases and J by 4 bases, and 12 bases separated the two germline ends. Per germline, CDR1 MNHEY and CDR2 SMNVEV (reference sequence). The CDR3 totals 14 residues. For the CDR3, the DNA is TGTGCCAGCAGTTACTATAGGTCAGCAGATACGCAGTATTTT. It yields the protein CASSYYRSADTQYF.

This chain connects TRBV10-3 to TRBJ1-2, with 8 bases identical to TRBD1. The V and J ends lost 8 bases and 3 bases, in that order; junction bases with no gene match: 5. The germline V gene encodes CDR1 ENHRY and CDR2 SYGVKD. The CDR3 spans 13 residues. CDR3 protein: CAIWTGSYYGYTF. The CDR3 DNA sequence: TGTGCCATCTGGACAGGGAGCTACTATGGCTACACCTTC.

V is TRBV5-4 and J is TRBJ2-5; 7 nucleotides match TRBD2. CDR3 length: 15 amino acids. Germline assignment: CDR1 SGHNT and CDR2 YYREEE (reference sequence). The V and J ends lost 0 bases and 4 bases, in that order; junction bases with no gene match: 6. The CDR3 nucleotides read TGTGCCAGCAGCTTGGGGGCGGGAGTACGAGAGACCCAGTACTTC. It encodes CASSLGAGVRETQYF.

The chain employs TRBV14 and TRBJ2-7, with D possibly being TRBD2 (6 bases). This CDR3 comprises 14 residues. The ends were cut back, 5 bases at V and 6 bases at J, with 17 bases in the middle. Germline V gene data show CDR1 as SGHDN and CDR2 as FVKESK. CDR3 coding DNA: TGTGCCAGCAGCACCGTCGGGGGTAACTGCGAGCAGTACTTC. This gives the protein CASSTVGGNCEQYF.

The chain has TRBV6-5 and TRBJ2-7, with a weak D call TRBD2 (6 bases). Germline loops: CDR1 MNHEY, CDR2 SVGAGI. The CDR3 covers 14 residues. V was cut by 6 bases and J by 11 bases, with 23 bases left in between. CDR3 loop: CASSPTLGGRMEYF. The CDR3 region has the DNA TGTGCCAGCAGCCCCACACTAGGAGGGAGAATGGAGTACTTC.

As to this clone: One junction end does not reproduce the germline sequence, and a read error may be involved. This chain connects TRBV7-9 to TRBJ1-3; the match to TRBD1 covers 8 bases. Germline CDR1 SEHNR, CDR2 FQNEAQ (reference sequence). This CDR3 is built from 16 residues. CDR3 loop: CSSSKLGQGLGNTIYF. The CDR3 DNA reads TGTTCCAGCAGCAAACTCGGACAGGGTTTAGGAAACACCATATATTTT.

The genes are TRBV5-8 and TRBJ2-5, with TRBD2 matching over 10 bases. Germline V CDR1 and CDR2: SGHTS, YDEGEE. The CDR3 sequence is 15 residues long. The ends lost 4 bases at V and 5 bases at J; junction bases unmatched: 8. CDR3 amino acids: CASSGGLAYFETQYF. The CDR3 DNA reads TGTGCCAGCAGCGGGGGACTAGCGTATTTCGAGACCCAGTACTTC.

For the CDR3, the DNA is TGTGCCAGCAGCTTGGCCTTAGTAGAGACCCAGTACTTC. Translation: CASSLALVETQYF. V and J are TRBV5-4 and TRBJ2-5, with D unclear. Per germline, CDR1 SGHNT and CDR2 YYREEE (reference sequence). Trimming left V 0 bases short and J 4 bases short, with 7 bases between. CDR3 size: 13 residues.

The chain couples TRBV5-1 to TRBJ2-5, with D possibly being TRBD1 (5 bases). CDR3 length equals 15 residues. Germline values: CDR1 SGHRS, CDR2 YFSETQ. V lost 2 bases and J lost 1, with 12 bases in between. CDR3 DNA: TGCGCCAGCAGCTTCTATGGGGCAACCCAAGAGACCCAGTACTTC. Amino acids: CASSFYGATQETQYF.

The chain couples TRBV7-2 to TRBJ1-2, with TRBD1 matching 7 bases. From germline, CDR1 is SGHTA and CDR2 FQGNSA. With 3 bases clipped from V and 3 bases from J, the junction kept 4 bases outside the gene matches. CDR3 size: 14 residues. The CDR3 DNA reads as TGTGCCAGCAGCTTTCGCAGGGGGGACTATGGCTACACCTTC. Translated: CASSFRRGDYGYTF.